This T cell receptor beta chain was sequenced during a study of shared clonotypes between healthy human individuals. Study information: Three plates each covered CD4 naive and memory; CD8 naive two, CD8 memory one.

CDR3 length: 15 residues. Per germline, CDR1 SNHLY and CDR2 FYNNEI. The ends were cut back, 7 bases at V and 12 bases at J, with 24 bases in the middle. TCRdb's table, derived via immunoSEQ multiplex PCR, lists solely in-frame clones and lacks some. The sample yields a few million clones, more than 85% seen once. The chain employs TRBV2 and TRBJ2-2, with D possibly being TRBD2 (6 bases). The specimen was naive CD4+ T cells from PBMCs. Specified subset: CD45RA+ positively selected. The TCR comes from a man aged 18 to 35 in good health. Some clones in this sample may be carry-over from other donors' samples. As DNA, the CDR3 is TGTGCCAGCAATATAGTGGAGGGTTCAGGGCTGAAGCTGTTTTTT. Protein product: CASNIVEGSGLKLFF.